One sample yielded the 21 T cell receptor beta chains listed below, sequenced in a study of shared clonotypes between healthy human individuals (dated by TCRdb to about 2020). The method behind the library was the immunoSEQ multiplex PCR assay. TCRdb re-hosts the immuneACCESS table, in-frame sequences only. Its copies lack some clones; in the studies checked, an unresolved V gene accounts for under half of them, and the cause for the rest is not known. The sample contains 500,000 to 700,000 clones, roughly 96% of them found a single time. Approximately 0.11% of the sample goes to the ten largest clones. CD8 naive samples were obtained by positive selection for CCR7 among CD45RO-negative cells, yielding a CD45RA+CCR7+ population from which TemRA cells were excluded. Sequencing input: naive CD8+ T cells sorted from blood. Per the publication, the cell subset or site label means: CD45RA+CCR7+. The receptors stem from a woman in her twenties or thirties in good health.

The genes are TRBV28 and TRBJ1-2; D gene ambiguous. The germline gives CDR1 MDHEN, CDR2 SYDVKM. The CDR3 runs to 10 residues. V dropped 8 bases and J dropped 0 bases, with 1 base sitting between them. The CDR3 nucleotides read TGTGCCAGCGCTAACTATGGCTACACCTTC. It translates to CASANYGYTF.

The rearrangement uses TRBV21-1 and TRBJ2-7. TRBV21-1 is listed as a pseudogene. The CDR3 sequence is 14 residues long. The CDR3 DNA reads TGTGCCAGCAGCAAAGCAGGGGGGCCCTACGAGCAGTACTTC. Its translation is CASSKAGGPYEQYF.

The chain joins TRBV19 to TRBJ2-7; the match to TRBD2 covers 10 bases. This CDR3 has 15 residues. Germline V lookup: CDR1 LNHDA, CDR2 SQIVND (reference sequence). The V segment lost 1 base and the J segment 3 bases; nucleotides outside the gene matches: 3. CDR3 nucleotide sequence: TGTGCCAGTAGTATAGCAAGACTAGCGGGCTACGAGCAGTACTTC. Translation gives CASSIARLAGYEQYF.

This rearrangement joins TRBV12-5 to TRBJ2-5; 7 bases align to TRBD2. CDR1 and CDR2 from the germline V gene are LGHNT and FRNRAP. With V trimmed by 1 base and J by 4 bases, 6 bases remained unmatched. The CDR3 is made up of 15 amino acids. The CDR3 spells CASGLGYAGAETQYF. The CDR3 coding sequence is TGTGCTAGTGGTTTGGGGTACGCGGGAGCAGAGACCCAGTACTTC.

This clone occurred once. The chain recombines TRBV7-9 with TRBJ1-5; D not certain. This CDR3 is 12 amino acids long. Germline V gene lookup returns CDR1 SEHNR and CDR2 FQNEAQ (reference sequence). The V end lost 4 bases, the J end lost 9 bases, and 10 bases lay between the germline ends. For the CDR3, the DNA is TGTGCCAGCAGCTCTTACCGCGGGCCCCAGCATTTT. It is translated as CASSSYRGPQHF.

The genes are TRBV10-1 and TRBJ2-7; 9 bases match TRBD1. Germline V lookup: CDR1 WNHNN, CDR2 SYGVQD (reference sequence). CDR3 size: 18 residues. Unmatched junction bases numbered 15, after V lost 4 bases and J lost 2 bases. In DNA, the CDR3 is TGCGCCAGCAGTGTTCCCCTAACAGGGGGCAGGCGGCCCTACGAGCAGTACTTC. The encoded protein is CASSVPLTGGRRPYEQYF.

This clone was counted once. This chain uses TRBV5-4 with TRBJ2-3; D possibly uses TRBD1 or TRBD2 (5 bases each). V lost 4 bases and J 0 bases, leaving 15 bases between the germline ends. The CDR3 is 16 residues long. Germline CDR1 is SGHNT and CDR2 is YYREEE (reference sequence). CDR3 sequence reads: CASSTGWGGSTDTQYF. The CDR3 DNA reads TGTGCCAGCAGCACGGGATGGGGCGGGAGCACAGATACGCAGTATTTT.

The chain is built from TRBV11-2 and TRBJ2-7, with D uncertain. CDR1 SGHAT and CDR2 FQNNGV come from the germline V gene. The CDR3 loop spans 13 amino acids. V lost 5 bases and J lost 4, with 12 bases in between. The CDR3 spells CASSVFSGYEQYF. DNA of the CDR3: TGTGCCAGCAGCGTCTTCTCCGGGTACGAGCAGTACTTC.

As to this clone: Within the sample, other DNA sequences also encode this same CDR3. The genes are TRBV28 and TRBJ2-7, with D perhaps given as TRBD1 or TRBD2 (6 bases each). Germline V gives CDR1 MDHEN, CDR2 SYDVKM. The V and J ends lost 6 bases and 4 bases respectively, with 10 bases between them. This CDR3 spans 12 amino acids. CDR3 nucleotide sequence: TGTGCCAGCAGCTGGGGGGCGTACGAGCAGTACTTC. Amino acid sequence: CASSWGAYEQYF.

The rearrangement uses TRBV11-2 and TRBJ2-3, with 11 bases fitting TRBD2. J was trimmed by 4 bases and V by 5 bases; bases with no gene match: 8. There are 16 residues in the CDR3. CDR1 is SGHAT and CDR2 is FQNNGV in the germline V gene. The CDR3 DNA is TGTGCCAGCAGCCCTACTAGCGGGAGATTCGCAGATACGCAGTATTTT. Protein sequence: CASSPTSGRFADTQYF. Together with reference TRBV11-2 and TRBJ2-3, the CDR3 gives the full variable domain: EAGVAQSPRYKIIEKRQSVAFWCNPISGHATLYWYQQILGQGPKLLIQFQNNGVVDDSQLPKDRFSAERLKGVDSTLKIQPAKLEDSAVYLCASSPTSGRFADTQYFGPGTRLTVL.

The rearrangement joins TRBV19 to TRBJ2-1; 7 bases map to TRBD2. There are 16 residues in the CDR3. The V gene end was trimmed by 1 base and the J gene end by 4 bases; junction bases not matched to a gene: 7. Germline V lookup: CDR1 LNHDA, CDR2 SQIVND (reference sequence). CDR3 loop: CASSIVSGNPYNEQFF. Written as DNA, the CDR3 is TGTGCCAGTAGTATAGTGAGCGGGAACCCGTACAATGAGCAGTTCTTC.

V and J are TRBV4-1 and TRBJ1-2; D remains unclear. Germline assignment: CDR1 MGHRA and CDR2 YSYEKL. The CDR3 sequence is 16 residues long. Trimming shortened V by 0 bases and J by 2 bases, and 13 bases separated the two germline ends. The CDR3 bases are TGCGCCAGCAGCCAAGATCCGGACGGGATAAACTATGGCTACACCTTC. Amino acids: CASSQDPDGINYGYTF.

The rearrangement joins TRBV27 to TRBJ2-7; 13 positions match TRBD2. Per germline, CDR1 MNHEY and CDR2 SMNVEV (reference sequence). The V gene end was trimmed by 0 bases and the J gene end by 4 bases; junction bases not matched to a gene: 3. The CDR3 spans 16 residues. The CDR3 nucleotides read TGTGCCAGCAGTTTATCATCGACTAGCGGGAGGTACGAGCAGTACTTC. This sequence encodes CASSLSSTSGRYEQYF.

In DNA form, the CDR3 reads TGTGCCAGTGGGACAGCGAACACTGAAGCTTTCTTT. Translated, it gives CASGTANTEAFF. V usage is TRBV6-5 and J usage is TRBJ1-1; 7 positions match TRBD1. The CDR3 extends over 12 amino acids. The trim removed 9 bases at V and 1 base at J, leaving 2 bases unmatched. CDR1 and CDR2 (germline): MNHEY, SVGAGI.

The chain has TRBV5-1 and TRBJ2-7; TRBD2 aligns across 11 bases. V was clipped by 3 bases and J by 2 bases; unmatched bases: 1. The CDR3 totals 14 residues. CDR1 and CDR2 (germline): SGHRS, YFSETQ. CDR3 sequence: CASSWTSGPYEQYF. The CDR3 DNA follows: TGCGCCAGCAGCTGGACTAGCGGGCCCTACGAGCAGTACTTC.

The chain recombines TRBV29-1 with TRBJ2-1; 11 bases align to TRBD2. The CDR3 totals 14 residues. Per germline, CDR1 SQVTM and CDR2 ANQGSEA. V shed 6 bases and J 6 bases; nucleotides not matched to a gene: 7. As DNA, the CDR3 is TGCAGCGTAGATAGCGGGAGGGCCGTCAATGAGCAGTTCTTC. Residues: CSVDSGRAVNEQFF.

This clone was detected only once. The CDR3 region is CASSPGEGYGYTF. The CDR3, as DNA: TGTGCCAGCAGTCCAGGGGAGGGGTATGGCTACACCTTC. The chain couples TRBV28 to TRBJ1-2; possible D gene TRBD1, 6 bases. Between the trimmed V and J ends, which lost 5 bases and 5 bases, there was a span of 12 bases. CDR3 length: 13 residues. Per the germline V gene, CDR1 is MDHEN and CDR2 is SYDVKM.

V gene TRBV4-1 combines with J gene TRBJ2-1; 13 bases align to TRBD2. This CDR3 contains 18 residues. Germline V gene data show CDR1 as MGHRA and CDR2 as YSYEKL. V was pared by 0 bases and J by 2 bases, with 4 bases of the junction left unmatched. CDR3 protein: CASSQDWTSGSPYNEQFF. CDR3 DNA sequence: TGCGCCAGCAGCCAAGACTGGACTAGCGGGAGCCCCTACAATGAGCAGTTCTTC.

The CDR3 reads CASRDGNNQPQHF. The CDR3, as DNA: TGTGCCAGCAGAGATGGGAACAATCAGCCCCAGCATTTT. The chain uses TRBV27 and TRBJ1-5; D unresolved. There are 13 residues in the CDR3. Germline V gene lookup returns CDR1 MNHEY and CDR2 SMNVEV (reference sequence). V lost 6 bases and J 3 bases, leaving 9 bases between the germline ends.

In DNA, the CDR3 is TGTGCCAGCAGTTACTCGAGCGGGAGCCGAACCTACGAGCAGTACTTC. Translation: CASSYSSGSRTYEQYF. The chain links TRBV6-5 to TRBJ2-7, with TRBD2 matching over 8 bases. Germline V lookup: CDR1 MNHEY, CDR2 SVGAGI. Unmatched junction bases numbered 6, after V lost 0 bases and J lost 2 bases. CDR3 length equals 16 residues.

About this clone itself: Other DNA sequences in this specimen translate into the identical CDR3. This chain connects TRBV9 to TRBJ2-7; 7 nucleotides match TRBD2. V lost 3 bases, J lost 0 bases, and 3 bases stayed unmatched. Germline assignment: CDR1 SGDLS and CDR2 YYNGEE. The CDR3 contains 14 residues. This chain's CDR3 is CASSAGTTSYEQYF. The DNA for the CDR3 is TGTGCCAGCAGCGCAGGGACTACCTCCTACGAGCAGTACTTC. The full variable domain, completed using reference TRBV9 and TRBJ2-7, is DSGVTQTPKHLITATGQRVTLRCSPRSGDLSVYWYQQSLDQGLQFLIQYYNGEERAKGNILERFSAQQFPDLHSELNLSSLELGDSALYFCASSAGTTSYEQYFGPGTRLTVT.